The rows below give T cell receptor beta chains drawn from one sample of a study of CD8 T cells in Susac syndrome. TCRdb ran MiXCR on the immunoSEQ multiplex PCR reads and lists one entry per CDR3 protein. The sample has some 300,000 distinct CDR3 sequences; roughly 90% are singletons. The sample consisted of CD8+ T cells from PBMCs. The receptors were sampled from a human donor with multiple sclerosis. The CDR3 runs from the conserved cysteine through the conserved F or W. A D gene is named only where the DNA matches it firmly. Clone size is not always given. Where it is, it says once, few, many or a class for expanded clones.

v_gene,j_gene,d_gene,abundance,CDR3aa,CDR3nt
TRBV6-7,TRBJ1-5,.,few,CANTDRRNQPQHF,TGTGCCAACACCGACAGGCGCAATCAGCCCCAGCATTTT
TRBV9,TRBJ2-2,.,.,CASRSGNTGELFF,TGTGCCAGCAGGAGTGGAAACACCGGGGAGCTGTTTTTT
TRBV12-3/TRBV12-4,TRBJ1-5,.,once,CASSKYSNQPQHF,TGTGCCAGCAGCAAATATAGCAATCAGCCCCAGCATTTT
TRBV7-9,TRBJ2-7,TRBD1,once,CASSHGTGASYEQYF,TGTGCCAGCAGCCACGGGACAGGGGCCTCCTACGAGCAGTACTTC
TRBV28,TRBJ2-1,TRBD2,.,CASSRLAGVSYNEQFF,TGTGCCAGCAGCCGTCTAGCGGGGGTGTCCTACAATGAGCAGTTCTTC
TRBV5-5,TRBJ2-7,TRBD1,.,CASSEGTGDEQYF,TGTGCCAGCAGCGAGGGGACAGGGGACGAGCAGTACTTC
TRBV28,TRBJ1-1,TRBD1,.,CASSSPDRGEFEAFF,TGTGCCAGCAGTTCACCGGACAGGGGAGAGTTTGAAGCTTTCTTT
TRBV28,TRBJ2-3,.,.,CASSSQVADTQYF,TGTGCCAGCAGTTCTCAGGTAGCAGATACGCAGTATTTT
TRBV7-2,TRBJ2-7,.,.,CASSLPLRGARSYEQYF,TGTGCCAGCAGCCTTCCCCTGAGGGGGGCCCGATCCTACGAGCAGTACTTC
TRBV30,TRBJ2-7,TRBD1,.,CAWTRTGIHEQYF,TGTGCCTGGACCCGGACAGGGATACACGAGCAGTACTTC
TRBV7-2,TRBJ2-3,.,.,CASSLGQVIMADTQYF,TGTGCCAGCAGCTTAGGCCAGGTTATAATGGCAGATACGCAGTATTTT
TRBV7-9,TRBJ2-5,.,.,CASSFMRTTQETQYF,TGTGCCAGCAGCTTTATGCGGACAACTCAAGAGACCCAGTACTTC
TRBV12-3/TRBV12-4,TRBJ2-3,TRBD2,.,CASSSLTSGDTQYF,TGTGCCAGCAGTTCCCTCACTAGCGGAGATACGCAGTATTTT
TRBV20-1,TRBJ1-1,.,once,CSVLGLRDTEAFF,TGCAGTGTTTTGGGTCTCCGGGACACTGAAGCTTTCTTT
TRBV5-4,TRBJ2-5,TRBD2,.,CASSSTGGGAYQETQYF,TGTGCCAGCAGCTCAACGGGCGGGGGGGCGTACCAAGAGACCCAGTACTTC
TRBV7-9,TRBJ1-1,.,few,CASSLQGPNTEAFF,TGTGCCAGCAGCCTACAGGGACCGAACACTGAAGCTTTCTTT
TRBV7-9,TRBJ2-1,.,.,CASSLDSWGNEQFF,TGTGCCAGCAGCTTAGACTCTTGGGGAAATGAGCAGTTCTTC
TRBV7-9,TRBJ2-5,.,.,CASSLSYEETQYF,TGTGCCAGCAGCCTCAGTTATGAGGAGACCCAGTACTTC
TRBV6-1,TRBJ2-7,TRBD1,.,CASSEITWDSASYEQYF,TGTGCCAGCAGTGAAATCACCTGGGACAGTGCGTCCTACGAGCAGTACTTC
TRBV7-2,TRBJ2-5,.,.,CASRHLWGGQETQYF,TGTGCCAGCAGACACCTGTGGGGCGGCCAAGAGACCCAGTACTTC
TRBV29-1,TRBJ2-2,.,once,CSVVPQGSGELFF,TGCAGCGTTGTCCCACAGGGATCCGGGGAGCTGTTTTTT
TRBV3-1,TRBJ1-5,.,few,CASSQEGSNQPQHF,TGTGCCAGCAGCCAAGAAGGGAGCAATCAGCCCCAGCATTTT
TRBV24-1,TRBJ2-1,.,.,CATQHGTPYNEQFF,TGTGCCACCCAACACGGGACACCCTACAATGAGCAGTTCTTC
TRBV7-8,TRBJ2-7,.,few,CASAHPRDRFGEQYF,TGTGCCAGTGCGCATCCCCGAGACAGGTTCGGAGAGCAGTACTTC
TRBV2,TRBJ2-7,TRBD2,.,CASSDLAGGPSEQYF,TGTGCCAGCAGTGACTTAGCGGGAGGGCCCTCCGAGCAGTACTTC
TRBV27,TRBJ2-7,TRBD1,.,CASSFPDTGDLLSYYEQYF,TGTGCCAGCAGTTTTCCCGATACAGGGGATCTCCTTTCCTACTACGAGCAGTACTTC
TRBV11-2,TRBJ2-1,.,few,CASSLGIYNEQFF,TGTGCCAGCAGCTTGGGCATATACAATGAGCAGTTCTTC
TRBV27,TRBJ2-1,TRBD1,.,CASSSDRGGEQFF,TGTGCCAGCAGTTCGGACAGGGGTGGTGAGCAGTTCTTC
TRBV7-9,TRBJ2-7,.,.,CASSPIDYEQYF,TGTGCCAGCAGCCCAATCGACTACGAGCAGTACTTC
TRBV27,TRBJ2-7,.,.,CASSLFGGGYEQYF,TGTGCCAGCAGTTTATTTGGCGGTGGGTACGAGCAGTACTTC
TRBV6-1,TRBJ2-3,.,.,CASSLNPGSGADTQYF,TGTGCCAGCAGTCTAAACCCCGGATCGGGCGCAGATACGCAGTATTTT
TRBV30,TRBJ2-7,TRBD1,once,CAWSQGGRGNEQYF,TGTGCCTGGAGTCAAGGGGGCAGGGGCAACGAGCAGTACTTC
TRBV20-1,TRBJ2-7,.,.,CSASTTGNYEQYF,TGCAGTGCTAGTACAACAGGGAACTACGAGCAGTACTTC
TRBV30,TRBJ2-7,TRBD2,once,CAWTSGHEQYF,TGTGCCTGGACTAGCGGGCACGAGCAGTACTTC
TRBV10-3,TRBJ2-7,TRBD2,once,CAISTGTRGYEQYF,TGTGCCATCAGTACCGGGACTAGAGGCTACGAGCAGTACTTC
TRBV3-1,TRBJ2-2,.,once,CASSSMSPTFTGELFF,TGTGCCAGCAGCTCCATGTCCCCGACTTTCACCGGGGAGCTGTTTTTT
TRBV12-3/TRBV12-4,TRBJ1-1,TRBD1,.,CASSLVDRGPTEAFF,TGTGCCAGCAGTTTGGTGGACAGGGGGCCGACTGAAGCTTTCTTT
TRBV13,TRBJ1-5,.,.,CASSHSSRGSPQHF,TGTGCCAGCAGCCATTCTAGCCGGGGTTCGCCCCAGCATTTT
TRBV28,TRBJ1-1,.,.,CASSDHENTEAFF,TGTGCCAGCAGTGATCACGAGAACACTGAAGCTTTCTTT
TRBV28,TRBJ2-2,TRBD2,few,CASSPLAGGNTGELFF,TGTGCCAGCAGTCCCTTAGCGGGAGGGAACACCGGGGAGCTGTTTTTT
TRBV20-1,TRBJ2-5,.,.,CSVDDPSPKTQYF,TGCAGTGTGGACGACCCTAGCCCCAAGACCCAGTACTTC
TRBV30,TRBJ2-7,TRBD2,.,CAWGTSGEQYF,TGTGCCTGGGGGACTAGCGGCGAGCAGTACTTC
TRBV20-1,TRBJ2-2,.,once,CSARKSGAPKRWELFF,TGCAGTGCTAGAAAATCGGGGGCCCCCAAGCGTTGGGAGCTGTTTTTT
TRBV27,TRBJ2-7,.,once,CASSLYPPTRAYEQYF,TGTGCCAGCAGTTTATACCCCCCGACGAGGGCCTACGAGCAGTACTTC
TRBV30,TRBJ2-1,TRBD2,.,CAWNPIAGNNEQFF,TGTGCCTGGAACCCTATAGCGGGAAACAATGAGCAGTTCTTC
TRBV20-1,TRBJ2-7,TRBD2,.,CSARDPGRGDEQYF,TGCAGTGCTAGAGACCCCGGTCGGGGGGACGAGCAGTACTTC
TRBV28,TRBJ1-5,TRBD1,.,CASGTGVSGNQPQHF,TGTGCCAGTGGGACAGGGGTTTCGGGCAATCAGCCCCAGCATTTT
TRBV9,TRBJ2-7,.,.,CASSGAGTSYEQYF,TGTGCCAGCAGCGGCGCGGGGACGTCCTACGAGCAGTACTTC
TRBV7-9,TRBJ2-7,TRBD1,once,CASRTDRGTSYEQYF,TGTGCCAGCAGGACCGACAGGGGGACCTCCTACGAGCAGTACTTC
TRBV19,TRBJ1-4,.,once,CASKEGGIGEKLFF,TGTGCCAGTAAGGAAGGGGGAATCGGTGAAAAACTGTTTTTT
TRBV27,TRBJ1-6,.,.,CASSSLVGEGYSPLHF,TGTGCCAGCAGTTCGCTTGTGGGGGAAGGATATTCACCCCTCCACTTT
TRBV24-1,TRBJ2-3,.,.,CATSDLGQGGSTDTQYF,TGTGCCACCAGTGATTTGGGGCAAGGGGGAAGCACAGATACGCAGTATTTT
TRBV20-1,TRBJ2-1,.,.,CSARAFPGRYNEQFF,TGCAGTGCTAGAGCCTTCCCAGGGAGATACAATGAGCAGTTCTTC
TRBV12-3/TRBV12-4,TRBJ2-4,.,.,CASSGRAKNIQYF,TGTGCCAGCAGTGGGAGGGCCAAAAACATTCAGTACTTC
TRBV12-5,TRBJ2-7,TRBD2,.,CAREGTSGRWPHEQYF,TGTGCTAGGGAAGGGACTAGCGGGAGGTGGCCCCACGAGCAGTACTTC
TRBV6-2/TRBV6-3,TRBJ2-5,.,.,CASTSTVQETQYF,TGTGCCAGCACCTCGACAGTTCAAGAGACCCAGTACTTC